A single sample is the source of the 18 T cell receptor beta chains below, sequenced in a study of blood T cell repertoires in COVID-19. Data came from immunoSEQ multiplex PCR; TCRdb stores just in-frame clones and leaves some out. The data hold about 34,000 clones, with nearly 80% observed a single time. The sample consisted of peripheral blood. Receptor source: a man aged 80 or over with acute or convalescent COVID-19.

The chain couples TRBV28 to TRBJ2-1; 9 nucleotides agree with TRBD1. V lost 11 bases to trimming and J lost 9 bases; unmatched junction nucleotides: 11. The CDR3 has 13 amino acids. CDR1 and CDR2 from the germline V gene are MDHEN and SYDVKM. The CDR3 protein is CAGGGTGRSEQFF. CDR3 in DNA: TGTGCCGGGGGAGGGACAGGGAGGAGTGAGCAGTTCTTC.

J is TRBJ1-2 and V is TRBV14; D gene unclear. With 0 bases removed from V and 4 bases from J, the gap between germline ends came to 6 bases. CDR3 length equals 13 residues. Germline assignment: CDR1 SGHDN and CDR2 FVKESK. CDR3: CASSQDQLYGYTF. DNA of the CDR3: TGTGCCAGCAGCCAAGACCAACTCTATGGCTACACCTTC.

V usage is TRBV2 and J usage is TRBJ2-7; 12 bases match TRBD2. Trimming at V came to 4 bases and at J to 7 bases, leaving 11 bases not matched to a gene. This CDR3 contains 16 residues. Per the germline V gene, CDR1 is SNHLY and CDR2 is FYNNEI. The CDR3 DNA follows: TGTGCCAGCAGTGCCCTAGCGGGAGGGGGAGTGGGGGAGCAGTACTTC. Its translation is CASSALAGGGVGEQYF. Together with reference TRBV2 and TRBJ2-7, the CDR3 gives the full variable domain: EPEVTQTPSHQVTQMGQEVILRCVPISNHLYFYWYRQILGQKVEFLVSFYNNEISEKSEIFDDQFSVERPDGSNFTLKIRSTKLEDSAMYFCASSALAGGGVGEQYFGPGTRLTVT.

This chain joins TRBV4-1 and TRBJ2-5; 11 bases fit TRBD2. CDR3 length: 15 residues. The ends lost 2 bases at V and 4 bases at J; junction bases unmatched: 3. Germline V gene sequence: CDR1 MGHRA, CDR2 YSYEKL. In DNA form, the CDR3 reads TGCGCCAGCAGCCAATCCGGACTAGCGGGAGAGACCCAGTACTTC. Translation gives CASSQSGLAGETQYF.

Of note for this clone: The junction shows a germline mismatch at one end, possibly a read error. The DNA for the CDR3 is TGTGCTAGCAGCTTGCAGGGGGCCACCTACAATGAGCAGTTCTTC. It codes for CASSLQGATYNEQFF. The chain carries TRBV7-7 and TRBJ2-1; 8 bases line up with TRBD1. The CDR3 contains 15 residues. Germline CDR1 reads SSHAT; CDR2 reads FNYEAQ (reference sequence).

This clone appeared once. The chain links TRBV11-2 to TRBJ2-5; the match to TRBD2 covers 7 bases. Germline V gene sequence: CDR1 SGHAT, CDR2 FQNNGV. This CDR3 comprises 13 residues. V was clipped by 11 bases and J by 4 bases; unmatched bases: 10. CDR3 loop: CAGGERVGETQYF. The CDR3 DNA follows: TGTGCCGGGGGGGAACGGGTAGGAGAGACCCAGTACTTC. The full variable domain, completed using reference TRBV11-2 and TRBJ2-5, is EAGVAQSPRYKIIEKRQSVAFWCNPISGHATLYWYQQILGQGPKLLIQFQNNGVVDDSQLPKDRFSAERLKGVDSTLKIQPAKLEDSAVYLCAGGERVGETQYFGPGTRLLVL.

The chain employs TRBV3-1 (or the pseudogene TRBV3-2) and TRBJ1-1; D is unresolved. V lost 0 bases and J lost 4, with 6 bases in between. The germline V gene has CDR1 LGHDT and CDR2 YNNKEL (reference sequence). CDR3 length: 13 residues. The CDR3 coding sequence is TGTGCCAGCAGCCAAGACCTAGGCACTGAAGCTTTCTTT. The encoded protein is CASSQDLGTEAFF.

The V call is TRBV4-3, the J call TRBJ2-1; TRBD2 aligns across 14 bases. In germline, CDR1 is LGHNA, CDR2 YSLEER. The V gene end was trimmed by 4 bases and the J gene end by 6 bases; junction bases not matched to a gene: 5. This CDR3 comprises 16 residues. In nucleotides, the CDR3 is TGCGCCAGCAGCCCGGGGACTAGCGGGAGATTCAATGAGCAGTTCTTC. This gives the protein CASSPGTSGRFNEQFF.

In the case of this clone: A junction end diverges from the germline sequence, so it may reflect a read error. This rearrangement joins TRBV3-1 (or the pseudogene TRBV3-2) to TRBJ1-6; TRBD1 is a possible D gene (6 bases). The CDR3 length is 14 residues. Germline V gene sequence: CDR1 LGHDT, CDR2 YNNKEL (reference sequence). The CDR3 nucleotides are TGTGCCAGCAGCGAAGAGACAGGTAATTCACCCCTCCACTTT. Its translation: CASSEETGNSPLHF.

The V gene is TRBV6-5, the J gene TRBJ2-2; 7 positions match TRBD1. In germline, CDR1 is MNHEY, CDR2 SVGAGI. This CDR3 has 16 amino acids. V lost 0 bases to trimming and J lost 1 base; unmatched junction nucleotides: 2. The CDR3 sequence: CASSYSRGQNTGELFF. The CDR3 DNA reads TGTGCCAGCAGTTACTCGAGGGGGCAGAACACCGGGGAGCTGTTTTTT.

This chain uses TRBV5-8 with TRBJ2-5; 9 bases map to TRBD1. Trimming took 4 bases from V and 2 from J; bases not matched to a gene: 9. This CDR3 contains 16 residues. Per germline, CDR1 SGHTS and CDR2 YDEGEE. The CDR3 nucleotides are TGTGCCAGCAGCAGAAGTGTAGGACAGGGGCAAGAGACCCAGTACTTC. Its protein is CASSRSVGQGQETQYF.

This chain uses TRBV18 with TRBJ1-2, with unresolved D. Trimming cost V 3 bases and J 6 bases, with 11 bases left between them. This CDR3 spans 13 amino acids. Germline V gives CDR1 KGHSH, CDR2 LQKENI. CDR3 protein: CASSPGQVDGYTF. CDR3 nucleotides: TGTGCCAGCTCACCGGGTCAGGTGGATGGCTACACCTTC. Together with reference TRBV18 and TRBJ1-2, the CDR3 gives the full variable domain: NAGVMQNPRHLVRRRGQEARLRCSPMKGHSHVYWYRQLPEEGLKFMVYLQKENIIDESGMPKERFSAEFPKEGPSILRIQQVVRGDSAAYFCASSPGQVDGYTFGSGTRLTVV.

This chain links TRBV2 with TRBJ2-1; 9 nucleotides match TRBD2. Per germline, CDR1 SNHLY and CDR2 FYNNEI. The CDR3 has 14 amino acids. V lost 3 bases and J lost 7; bases outside the gene matches: 4. The CDR3 DNA reads TGTGCCAGCAGTGAGGGGACTAGCAAAAATGAGCAGTTCTTC. Translating gives CASSEGTSKNEQFF.

V and J are TRBV30 and TRBJ1-4; no clear D. CDR1 and CDR2 (germline): GTSNPN, SVGIG (reference sequence). Trimming stripped 3 bases from V and 6 bases from J, with 17 bases between. This CDR3 has 15 amino acids. CDR3 residues: CAWSPFEALDEKLFF. For the CDR3, the DNA is TGTGCCTGGAGCCCTTTTGAGGCATTGGATGAAAAACTGTTTTTT.

This chain joins TRBV7-3 and TRBJ2-7, with no clear D. This CDR3 region has 14 residues. The V gene's germline CDR1 is SGHTA and CDR2 FQGTGA. V was trimmed by 2 bases and J by 5 bases, leaving 13 bases between them. CDR3 bases: TGTGCCAGCAGCTTAGGAAATCTAGGCGACGAGCAGTACTTC. This translates into CASSLGNLGDEQYF.

This clone was seen just once. The J gene is TRBJ2-5, the V gene TRBV14, with 9 bases that match TRBD1. The germline gives CDR1 SGHDN, CDR2 FVKESK. CDR3 length equals 16 residues. The V and J ends lost 4 bases and 7 bases, in that order; junction bases with no gene match: 13. Here the CDR3 reads CASSPTNGQGYGTQYF. Here the CDR3 DNA reads TGTGCCAGCAGCCCAACAAACGGACAGGGGTATGGGACCCAGTACTTC.

The chain employs TRBV6-6 and TRBJ2-4, with 12 nucleotides matching TRBD1. This CDR3 has 16 amino acids. The V gene end was trimmed by 5 bases and the J gene end by 8 bases; junction bases not matched to a gene: 10. Germline CDR1 is MNHNY and CDR2 is SVGAGI (reference sequence). CDR3 nucleotides: TGTGCCAGCAGTACCGGGACAGGGGGCTATGTGGACATTCAGTACTTC. This sequence encodes CASSTGTGGYVDIQYF.

This CDR3 is CAISNRDEQYF. DNA for the CDR3: TGTGCCATCAGTAATCGGGACGAGCAGTACTTC. V usage is TRBV10-3 and J usage is TRBJ2-7; D call uncertain. Germline CDR1 reads ENHRY; CDR2 reads SYGVKD. This CDR3 has 11 amino acids. V gave up 5 bases and J gave up 5 bases, with 7 bases separating them.